Shown below are 6 T cell receptor beta chains from a single sample sequenced in a study of T cell responses to AZD1222 COVID-19 vaccine. Here immunoSEQ multiplex PCR was the method, and the copy in TCRdb shows in-frame clones only, minus some. This sample carries more than 95,000 clones, over 75% of them seen once, and the ten largest clones take 5% to 6%. The sequenced sample was peripheral blood, obtained on day 0 of AZD1222 vaccination. All receptors come from an adult in good health.

This clone was seen just once. The V call is TRBV7-6, the J call TRBJ1-6; D may be TRBD1 (6 bases). V was clipped by 1 base and J by 10 bases, with 11 bases between them. The CDR3 is 14 residues long. Germline CDR1 is SGHVS and CDR2 is FNYEAQ. The CDR3 here is CASSLGQVGSPLHF. CDR3 nucleotides: TGTGCCAGCAGCTTAGGACAGGTTGGCTCACCCCTCCACTTT. Based on the CDR3 plus reference TRBV7-6 and TRBJ1-6, the full variable domain is GAGVSQSPRYKVTKRGQDVALRCDPISGHVSLYWYRQALGQGPEFLTYFNYEAQQDKSGLPNDRFSAERPEGSISTLTIQRTEQRDSAMYRCASSLGQVGSPLHFGNGTRLTVT.

This clone was recorded only once. This rearrangement joins TRBV11-2 to TRBJ2-1; 8 bases fit TRBD2. J was trimmed by 4 bases and V by 1 base; bases with no gene match: 3. The germline V gene encodes CDR1 SGHAT and CDR2 FQNNGV. The CDR3 sequence is 15 residues long. CDR3 sequence reads: CASSLARGGYNEQFF. The CDR3 bases are TGTGCCAGCAGCTTAGCCCGGGGGGGGTACAATGAGCAGTTCTTC.

The V call is TRBV19, the J call TRBJ1-1; no clear D gene. There are 12 residues in the CDR3. Trimming cost V 6 bases and J 11 bases, with 16 bases left between them. Germline assignment: CDR1 LNHDA and CDR2 SQIVND (reference sequence). CDR3: CASSTQTRSAFF. For the CDR3, the DNA is TGTGCCAGTAGCACGCAGACCAGATCGGCTTTCTTT.

This rearrangement joins TRBV24-1 to TRBJ2-3; 11 nucleotides agree with TRBD2. The germline CDR1 and CDR2 sequences are KGHDR and SFDVKD. The CDR3 runs 18 residues. The V gene end was trimmed by 3 bases and the J gene end by 6 bases; junction bases not matched to a gene: 13. CDR3 sequence reads: CATSDPRGSGGAVDTQYF. The DNA of the CDR3 is TGTGCCACCAGTGATCCCCGGGGTAGCGGGGGGGCCGTGGATACGCAGTATTTT.

The V and J genes are TRBV30 and TRBJ2-7, with TRBD2 identical over 13 bases. Per germline, CDR1 GTSNPN and CDR2 SVGIG (reference sequence). The CDR3 consists of 13 residues. Trimming removed 5 bases from V and 3 bases from J; junction bases left unmatched: 1. CDR3 nucleotides: TGTGCCTGGGGACTAGCGGGAGTCTACGAGCAGTACTTC. This codes for CAWGLAGVYEQYF.

This sequence joins TRBV11-3 and TRBJ2-5, with D perhaps TRBD2 (6 bases). The CDR3 is made up of 15 amino acids. V was trimmed by 4 bases and J by 5 bases, leaving 17 bases between them. Germline V gene sequence: CDR1 SGHNT, CDR2 YENEEA. The CDR3 sequence is CASSSRLDGDETQYF. Here the CDR3 DNA reads TGTGCCAGCAGCTCCAGACTAGATGGCGATGAGACCCAGTACTTC.